Listed here are 15 T cell receptor beta chains from one sample, sequenced in a study of cytomegalovirus exposure and HLA in healthy donors (dated by TCRdb to 2016 to 2017). Library creation used the immunoSEQ multiplex PCR assay. For the multiplex PCR, a mixture combining 60 forward primers for TCR Vbeta segments and 13 reverse primers for TCR Jbeta segments was used. Held by TCRdb, this immuneACCESS table contains in-frame sequences only and omits some clones. Under half of the omission traces to an unresolved V gene where checked; the cause of the rest is unknown. Here the sample has under 250,000 clones; approximately 88% occur a single time. The ten biggest clones cover 0.71% of the sample. Sequencing was carried out using PBMCs. Receptor source: a boy between 2 and 10 years old in good health and CMV-seronegative.

This rearrangement joins TRBV13 to TRBJ2-7; TRBD1 agrees at 8 bases. The CDR3 covers 16 residues. V was pared by 3 bases and J by 1 base, with 8 bases of the junction left unmatched. CDR1 is PRHDT and CDR2 is FYEKMQ in the germline V gene (reference sequence). This CDR3 is CASSLLQGEKSYEQYF. In nucleotides, the CDR3 is TGTGCCAGCAGCTTGCTACAGGGGGAAAAATCCTACGAGCAGTACTTC.

The V gene is TRBV13, the J gene TRBJ2-7; 7 positions agree with TRBD1. The ends lost 4 bases at V and 0 bases at J; junction bases unmatched: 3. The germline V gene encodes CDR1 PRHDT and CDR2 FYEKMQ (reference sequence). The CDR3 length is 14 residues. For the CDR3, the DNA is TGTGCCAGCAGCTACAGGGACAGCTCCTACGAGCAGTACTTC. Translation gives CASSYRDSSYEQYF. Full variable domain (remainder filled in from reference TRBV13 and TRBJ2-7): AAGVIQSPRHLIKEKRETATLKCYPIPRHDTVYWYQQGPGQDPQFLISFYEKMQSDKGSIPDRFSAQQFSDYHSELNMSSLELGDSALYFCASSYRDSSYEQYFGPGTRLTVT.

The chain is built from TRBV29-1 and TRBJ2-1, with 12 bases that match TRBD2. With V trimmed by 3 bases and J by 3 bases, 6 bases remained unmatched. The CDR3 loop spans 16 amino acids. Germline assignment: CDR1 SQVTM and CDR2 ANQGSEA. The CDR3 nucleotides read TGCAGCGTTGATTCTTGGACTAGCGGGAACTACAATGAGCAGTTCTTC. Protein product: CSVDSWTSGNYNEQFF.

The V gene is TRBV29-1, the J gene TRBJ1-1; a weak D match, TRBD1 (5 bases). The CDR3 is made up of 13 amino acids. V lost 4 bases to trimming and J lost 6 bases, with 15 bases between them. CDR1 SQVTM and CDR2 ANQGSEA come from the germline V gene. CDR3 nucleotide sequence: TGCAGCGTTGCCCCGCGGGAACAGGCTGAAGCTTTCTTT. Translation gives CSVAPREQAEAFF.

J is TRBJ2-7 and V is TRBV11-3; D possibly corresponds to TRBD2 (6 bases). CDR1 and CDR2 from the germline V gene are SGHNT and YENEEA. The CDR3 is 12 residues long. Deletions cut 4 bases from V and 5 bases from J, with 9 bases between. The CDR3 region has the DNA TGTGCCAGCAGCTCCGGGAGAAACGAGCAGTACTTC. Translation: CASSSGRNEQYF.

The gene calls are TRBV7-2 and TRBJ1-2; 9 bases match TRBD1. This CDR3 is built from 16 residues. Trimming cost V 3 bases and J 1 base; bases outside gene matches: 6. The V gene's germline CDR1 is SGHTA and CDR2 FQGNSA. CDR3 protein: CASSFGGTGLNYGYTF. The CDR3 nucleotides are TGTGCCAGCAGCTTCGGGGGGACAGGGCTTAACTATGGCTACACCTTC.

The chain links TRBV7-8 to TRBJ2-5; 11 positions match TRBD2. Germline V gene lookup returns CDR1 SGHVS and CDR2 FQNEAQ. CDR3 size: 16 residues. J lost 4 bases, V lost 3 bases, and 7 bases had no gene match. CDR3 nucleotide sequence: TGTGCCAGCAGCTTCTATAGCGGGGGGGCCGGAGAGACCCAGTACTTC. Its protein product is CASSFYSGGAGETQYF.

The chain uses TRBV14 and TRBJ2-7; 8 nucleotides agree with TRBD1. The CDR3 contains 20 residues. V trimming: 3 bases; J trimming: 1 base; junction bases outside the gene matches: 20. CDR1 is SGHDN, CDR2 FVKESK, per germline. The CDR3 region has the DNA TGTGCCAGCAGCCAGGTATGGGTAAGGCAGGGGGCTTGGTGGTCCTACGAGCAGTACTTC. It yields the protein CASSQVWVRQGAWWSYEQYF.

This sequence joins TRBV6-1 and TRBJ1-3; tentative D call: TRBD1 (5 bases). Germline loops: CDR1 MNHNS, CDR2 SASEGT. This CDR3 spans 16 amino acids. Trimming removed 1 base from V and 0 bases from J, with 10 bases in between. In DNA, the CDR3 is TGTGCCAGCAGTGAAGTCCAGGGTGGCTCTGGAAACACCATATATTTT. It is translated as CASSEVQGGSGNTIYF.

The CDR3 DNA sequence: TGTGCCAGCAGTTCAGGGGGACAGGGTGGGACTGAAGCTTTCTTT. The encoded protein is CASSSGGQGGTEAFF. The chain joins TRBV6-5 to TRBJ1-1; 9 bases are shared with TRBD1. V was clipped by 4 bases and J by 5 bases; unmatched bases: 8. The CDR3 runs 15 residues. The V gene's germline CDR1 is MNHEY and CDR2 SVGAGI.

The chain is built from TRBV20-1 and TRBJ1-2, with D tentatively TRBD1 (6 bases). Looked up from germline, CDR1 is DFQATT and CDR2 is SNEGSKA (reference sequence). Trimming removed 5 bases at V and 6 bases at J, with 7 bases between. The CDR3 runs 10 residues. The CDR3 DNA reads TGCAGTGCTGAGGGGGATGGCTACACCTTC. This gives the protein CSAEGDGYTF.

The chain recombines TRBV6-5 with TRBJ2-2; D call uncertain. V was clipped by 3 bases and J by 6 bases, with 5 bases between them. The germline gives CDR1 MNHEY, CDR2 SVGAGI. The CDR3 has 12 residues. The CDR3 region has the DNA TGTGCCAGCAGTTATGGCCCCGGGGAGCTGTTTTTT. The encoded protein is CASSYGPGELFF.

The V call is TRBV6-6, the J call TRBJ2-2; 7 positions agree with TRBD1. V gave up 2 bases and J gave up 5 bases; unmatched junction bases: 8. Germline CDR1 is MNHNY and CDR2 is SVGAGI (reference sequence). There are 16 residues in the CDR3. The CDR3 region has the DNA TGTGCCAGCAGTTACCCAGCTTACAGGGGAACCGGGGAGCTGTTTTTT. Translating it yields CASSYPAYRGTGELFF.

This rearrangement joins TRBV6-5 to TRBJ2-3, with TRBD1 matching over 7 bases. V gave up 2 bases and J gave up 1 base; unmatched junction bases: 3. This CDR3 is built from 15 residues. Germline-derived CDR1 and CDR2 are MNHEY and SVGAGI. In DNA form, the CDR3 reads TGTGCCAGCAGTTACGGACAGGAAGGCACAGATACGCAGTATTTT. This sequence encodes CASSYGQEGTDTQYF.

The rearrangement joins TRBV5-1 to TRBJ2-3; tentatively, D is TRBD2 (5 bases). The germline V and J ends were trimmed by 2 bases and 0 bases, with 10 bases remaining between them. The germline gives CDR1 SGHRS, CDR2 YFSETQ. There are 15 residues in the CDR3. CDR3 sequence reads: CASSFSGGSTDTQYF. The CDR3 nucleotides are TGCGCCAGCAGCTTTTCGGGCGGGAGCACAGATACGCAGTATTTT. The full variable domain, rest sourced from reference TRBV5-1 and TRBJ2-3, is KAGVTQTPRYLIKTRGQQVTLSCSPISGHRSVSWYQQTPGQGLQFLFEYFSETQRNKGNFPGRFSGRQFSNSRSEMNVSTLELGDSALYLCASSFSGGSTDTQYFGPGTRLTVL.